This is a list of T cell receptor beta chains from one sample in a study of regulatory T cells in long-lasting Graves disease. TCRdb processed the multiplex PCR reads anew with MiXCR; each CDR3 protein has one entry. The sample includes 450,000 or so distinct CDR3 sequences, about 22% seen only once; the top ten take around 13%. The sample here was peripheral blood mononuclear cells (PBMCs), taken when the disease was refractory, from a patient treated with antithyroid drugs. The receptors were sampled from a female donor with Graves disease. CDR3s include the opening cysteine and the closing phenylalanine or tryptophan. Fields, in order: V gene, clone size, J gene, CDR3 protein. The size field is filled for only some rows; it gives once, few, many or a size class.

>TRBV6-1|few|TRBJ1-1
CASRLLNGAGENTEAFF
>TRBV7-2|many|TRBJ2-5
CASSPTQGIQETQYF
>TRBV28|many|TRBJ1-2
CASSLRRNYGYTF
>TRBV7-2|many|TRBJ1-5
CASSAQSNQPQHF
>TRBV7-9|.|TRBJ2-2
CASSLASSTGELFF
>TRBV5-1|.|TRBJ1-1
CASSLSSEANTEAFF
>TRBV7-9|.|TRBJ1-4
CASSKKAGIGNEKLFF
>TRBV28|many|TRBJ2-7
CASSPAGPSGEQYF
>TRBV12-3/TRBV12-4|many|TRBJ2-6
CASRSRDSGANVLTF
>TRBV7-9|few|TRBJ2-7
CASSLGGPGGEQYF
>TRBV19|few|TRBJ1-1
CASSIDSKAFF
>TRBV6-1|many|TRBJ1-1
CASRWTGGTGTEAFF
>TRBV28|many|TRBJ1-5
CASSWAQNQPQHF
>TRBV2|many|TRBJ1-5
CASSEGAGGHQPQHF
>TRBV18|.|TRBJ2-2
CASSPRTATNTGELFF
>TRBV5-5|few|TRBJ2-2
CASRTGIGELFF
>TRBV19|.|TRBJ1-3
CAIGVSGNTIYF
>TRBV5-1|few|TRBJ1-5
CASSLDTGDQPQHF
>TRBV10-3|.|TRBJ1-5
CAISESPGLSQPQHF
>TRBV20-1|.|TRBJ2-7
CSARRTSHPYEQYF